The source of this TCR beta chain is a study of cytomegalovirus exposure and HLA in healthy donors. From germline, CDR1 is SGHTS and CDR2 YDEGEE. The junction had 4 bases not matched to a gene; V was cut back by 2 bases and J by 4 bases. The CDR3 spans 15 residues. This clone is a singleton in its sample. No antigen is known for it. PCR used 60 Vbeta primers and 13 Jbeta primers. This table comes from immunoSEQ multiplex PCR, and its TCRdb copy is limited to in-frame clones, with some not included. Among nearly 300,000 clones listed, more than 80% were seen once. Study outcomes and limitations: It emerged from a later analysis that several of the most significant clusters appeared to be linked to common viral pathogens.

The genes are TRBV5-8 and TRBJ2-7, with TRBD2 matching over 12 bases. The receptor's source is a man aged 40-50 years in good health and CMV-seropositive. The material sequenced was PBMCs. The CDR3 spells CASSFLAGGRYEQYF. CDR3 DNA: TGTGCCAGCAGCTTCCTAGCGGGAGGGCGATACGAGCAGTACTTC.